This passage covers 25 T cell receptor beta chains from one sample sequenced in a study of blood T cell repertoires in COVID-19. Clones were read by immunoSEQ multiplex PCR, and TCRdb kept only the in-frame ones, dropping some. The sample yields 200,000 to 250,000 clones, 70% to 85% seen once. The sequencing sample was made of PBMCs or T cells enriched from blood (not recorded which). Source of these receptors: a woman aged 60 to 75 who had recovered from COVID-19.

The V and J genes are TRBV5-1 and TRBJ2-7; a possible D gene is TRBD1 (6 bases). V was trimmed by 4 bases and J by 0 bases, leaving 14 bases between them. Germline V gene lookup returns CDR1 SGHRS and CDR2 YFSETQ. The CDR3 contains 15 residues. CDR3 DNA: TGCGCCAGCAGCCATGGACAGTTTTCCTCCTACGAGCAGTACTTC. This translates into CASSHGQFSSYEQYF.

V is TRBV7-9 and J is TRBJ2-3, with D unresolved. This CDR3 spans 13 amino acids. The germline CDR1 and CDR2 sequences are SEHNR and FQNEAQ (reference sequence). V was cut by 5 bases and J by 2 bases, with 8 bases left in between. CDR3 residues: CASSPPVTDTQYF. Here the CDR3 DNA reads TGTGCCAGCAGCCCCCCGGTCACAGATACGCAGTATTTT.

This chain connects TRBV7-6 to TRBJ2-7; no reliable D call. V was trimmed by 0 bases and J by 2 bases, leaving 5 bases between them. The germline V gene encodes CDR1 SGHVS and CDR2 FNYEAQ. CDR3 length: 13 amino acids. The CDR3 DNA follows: TGTGCCAGCAGCTTAGCAATAACCTACGAGCAGTACTTC. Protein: CASSLAITYEQYF.

The CDR3 is CASREGTSYEQYF. The CDR3 coding sequence is TGTGCCAGCAGGGAGGGGACTTCCTACGAGCAGTACTTC. The chain uses TRBV6-1 and TRBJ2-7, with D possibly TRBD2 on 6 matching bases. Trimming removed 6 bases from V and 1 base from J, with 10 bases in between. CDR1 and CDR2 (germline): MNHNS, SASEGT. The length of the CDR3 is 13 residues.

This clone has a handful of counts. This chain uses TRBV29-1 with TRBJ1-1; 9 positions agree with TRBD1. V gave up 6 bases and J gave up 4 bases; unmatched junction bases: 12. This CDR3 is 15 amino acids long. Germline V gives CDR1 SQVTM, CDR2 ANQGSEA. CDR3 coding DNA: TGCAGCGTGGACAGGGGAAAAGCAGGGCGCACTGAAGCTTTCTTT. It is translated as CSVDRGKAGRTEAFF.

The CDR3 reads CASSLKTGLLDTEAFF. The CDR3 nucleotides read TGTGCCAGCAGCTTAAAGACAGGACTTCTGGACACTGAAGCTTTCTTT. The chain employs TRBV7-2 and TRBJ1-1, with a weak D call TRBD1 (6 bases). CDR3 size: 16 residues. CDR1 SGHTA and CDR2 FQGNSA come from the germline V gene. Between the trimmed V and J ends, which lost 2 bases and 3 bases, there was a span of 16 bases. The full variable domain, in which reference TRBV7-2 and TRBJ1-1 provide the parts outside the CDR3, is GAGVSQSPSNKVTEKGKDVELRCDPISGHTALYWYRQSLGQGLEFLIYFQGNSAPDKSGLPSDRFSAERTGGSVSTLTIQRTQQEDSAVYLCASSLKTGLLDTEAFFGQGTRLTVV.

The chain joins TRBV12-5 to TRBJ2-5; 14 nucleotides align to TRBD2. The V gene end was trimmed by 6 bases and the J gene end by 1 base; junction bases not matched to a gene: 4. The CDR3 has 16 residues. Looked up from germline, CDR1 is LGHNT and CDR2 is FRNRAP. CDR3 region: CASGRGTSGSQETQYF. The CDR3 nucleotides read TGTGCTAGTGGCCGGGGGACTAGCGGGAGCCAAGAGACCCAGTACTTC. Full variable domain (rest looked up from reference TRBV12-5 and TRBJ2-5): DARVTQTPRHKVTEMGQEVTMRCQPILGHNTVFWYRQTMMQGLELLAYFRNRAPLDDSGMPKDRFSAEMPDATLATLKIQPSEPRDSAVYFCASGRGTSGSQETQYFGPGTRLLVL.

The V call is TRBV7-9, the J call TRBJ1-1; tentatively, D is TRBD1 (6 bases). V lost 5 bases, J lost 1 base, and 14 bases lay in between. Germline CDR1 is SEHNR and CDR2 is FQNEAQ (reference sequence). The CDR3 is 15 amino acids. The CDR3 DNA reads TGTGCCAGCAGCAATGAACAGGGAGCGAACACTGAAGCTTTCTTT. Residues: CASSNEQGANTEAFF.

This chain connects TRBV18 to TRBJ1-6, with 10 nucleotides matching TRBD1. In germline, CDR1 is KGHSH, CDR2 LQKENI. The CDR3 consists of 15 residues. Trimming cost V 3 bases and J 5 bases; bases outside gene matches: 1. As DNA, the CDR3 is TGTGCCAGCTCACCGACAGGGGGCCATAATTCACCCCTCCACTTT. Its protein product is CASSPTGGHNSPLHF. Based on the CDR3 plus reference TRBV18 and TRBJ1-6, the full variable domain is NAGVMQNPRHLVRRRGQEARLRCSPMKGHSHVYWYRQLPEEGLKFMVYLQKENIIDESGMPKERFSAEFPKEGPSILRIQQVVRGDSAAYFCASSPTGGHNSPLHFGNGTRLTVT.

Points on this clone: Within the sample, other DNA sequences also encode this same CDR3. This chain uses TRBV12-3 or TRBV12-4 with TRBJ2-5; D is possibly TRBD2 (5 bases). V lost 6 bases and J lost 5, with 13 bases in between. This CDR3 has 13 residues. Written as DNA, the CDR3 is TGTGCCAGCAGACCCCGGGAAGGGGAGACCCAGTACTTC. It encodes CASRPREGETQYF.

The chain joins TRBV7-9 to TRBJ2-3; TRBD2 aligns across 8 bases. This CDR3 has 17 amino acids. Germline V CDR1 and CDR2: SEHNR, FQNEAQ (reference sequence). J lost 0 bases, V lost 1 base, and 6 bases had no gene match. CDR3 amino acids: CASSLVRTGGSTDTQYF. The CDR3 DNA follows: TGTGCCAGCAGCTTAGTTCGTACGGGAGGGAGCACAGATACGCAGTATTTT.

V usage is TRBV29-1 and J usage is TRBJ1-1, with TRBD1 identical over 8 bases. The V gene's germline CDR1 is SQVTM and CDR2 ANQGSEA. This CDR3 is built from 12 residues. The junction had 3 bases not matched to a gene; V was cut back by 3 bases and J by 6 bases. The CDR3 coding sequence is TGCAGCGTTGATGGACAGGGCGCTGAAGCTTTCTTT. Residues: CSVDGQGAEAFF.

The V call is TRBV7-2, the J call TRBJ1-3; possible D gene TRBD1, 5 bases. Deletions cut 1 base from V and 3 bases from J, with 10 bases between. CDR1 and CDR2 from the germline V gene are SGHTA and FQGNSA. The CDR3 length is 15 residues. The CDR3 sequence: CASSLDAGHGNTIYF. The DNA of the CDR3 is TGTGCCAGCAGCTTAGATGCAGGGCATGGAAACACCATATATTTT. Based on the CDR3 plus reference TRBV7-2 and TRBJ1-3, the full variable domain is GAGVSQSPSNKVTEKGKDVELRCDPISGHTALYWYRQSLGQGLEFLIYFQGNSAPDKSGLPSDRFSAERTGGSVSTLTIQRTQQEDSAVYLCASSLDAGHGNTIYFGEGSWLTVV.

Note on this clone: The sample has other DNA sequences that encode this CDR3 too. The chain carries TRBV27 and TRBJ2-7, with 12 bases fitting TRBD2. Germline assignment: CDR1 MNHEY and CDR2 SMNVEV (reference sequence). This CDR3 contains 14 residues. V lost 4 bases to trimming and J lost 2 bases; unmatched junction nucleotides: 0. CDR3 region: CASSSSGRAYEQYF. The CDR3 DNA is TGTGCCAGCAGTTCTAGCGGGAGGGCCTACGAGCAGTACTTC.

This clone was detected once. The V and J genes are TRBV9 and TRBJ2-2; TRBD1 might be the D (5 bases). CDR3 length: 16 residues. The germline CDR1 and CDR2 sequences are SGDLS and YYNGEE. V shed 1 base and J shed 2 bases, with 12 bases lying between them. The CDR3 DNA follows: TGTGCCAGCAGCGTACAGGGCAGTAGAAACACCGGGGAGCTGTTTTTT. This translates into CASSVQGSRNTGELFF.

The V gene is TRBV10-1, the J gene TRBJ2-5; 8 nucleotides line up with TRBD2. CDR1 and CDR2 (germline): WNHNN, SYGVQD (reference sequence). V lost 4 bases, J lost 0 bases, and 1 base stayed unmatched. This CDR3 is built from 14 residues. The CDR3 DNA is TGCGCCAGCAGTGCTAGCGGGTACCAAGAGACCCAGTACTTC. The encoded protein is CASSASGYQETQYF.

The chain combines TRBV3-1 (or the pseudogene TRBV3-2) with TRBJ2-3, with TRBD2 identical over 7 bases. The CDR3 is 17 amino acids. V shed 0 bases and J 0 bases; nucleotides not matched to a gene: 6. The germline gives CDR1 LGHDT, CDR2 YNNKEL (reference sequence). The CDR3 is CASSQDPLGGSTDTQYF. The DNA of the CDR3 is TGTGCCAGCAGCCAAGATCCGTTGGGGGGGAGCACAGATACGCAGTATTTT.

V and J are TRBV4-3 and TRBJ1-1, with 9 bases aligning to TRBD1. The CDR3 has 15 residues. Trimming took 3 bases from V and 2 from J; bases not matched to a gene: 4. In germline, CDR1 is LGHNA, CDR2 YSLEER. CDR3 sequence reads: CASSHGQGRNTEAFF. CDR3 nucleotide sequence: TGCGCCAGCAGCCACGGACAGGGGAGAAACACTGAAGCTTTCTTT.

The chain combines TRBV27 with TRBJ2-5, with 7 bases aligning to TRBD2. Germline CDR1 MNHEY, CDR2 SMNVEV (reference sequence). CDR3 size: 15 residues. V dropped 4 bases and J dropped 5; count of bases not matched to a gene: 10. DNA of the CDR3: TGTGCCAGCAGTTCCCCACGCGGGAGTTGGGAGACCCAGTACTTC. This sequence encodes CASSSPRGSWETQYF.

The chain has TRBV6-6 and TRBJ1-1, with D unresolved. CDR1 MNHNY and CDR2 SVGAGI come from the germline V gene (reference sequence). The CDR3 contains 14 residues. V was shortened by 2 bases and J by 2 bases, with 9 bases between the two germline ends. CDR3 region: CASSYDQRNTEAFF. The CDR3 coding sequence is TGTGCCAGCAGTTACGATCAGCGCAACACTGAAGCTTTCTTT.

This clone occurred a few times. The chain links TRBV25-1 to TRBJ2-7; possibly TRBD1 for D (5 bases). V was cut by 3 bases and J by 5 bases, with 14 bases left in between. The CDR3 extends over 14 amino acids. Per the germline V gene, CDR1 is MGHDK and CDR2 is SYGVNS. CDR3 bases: TGTGCCAGCAGTGACAGAATGCAGGGCGACGAGCAGTACTTC. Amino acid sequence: CASSDRMQGDEQYF.

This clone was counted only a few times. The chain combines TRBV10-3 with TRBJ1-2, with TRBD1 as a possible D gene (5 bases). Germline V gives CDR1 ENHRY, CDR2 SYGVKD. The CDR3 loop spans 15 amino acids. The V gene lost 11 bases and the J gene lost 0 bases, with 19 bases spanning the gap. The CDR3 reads CAAADRDLANYGYTF. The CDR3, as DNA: TGTGCCGCAGCTGACAGAGACTTAGCTAACTATGGCTACACCTTC.

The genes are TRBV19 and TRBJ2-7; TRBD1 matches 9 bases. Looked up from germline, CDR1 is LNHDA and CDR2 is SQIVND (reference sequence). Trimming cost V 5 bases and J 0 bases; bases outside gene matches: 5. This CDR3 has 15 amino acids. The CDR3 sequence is CASSRGQGLSYEQYF. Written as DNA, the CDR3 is TGTGCCAGTAGTCGGGGACAGGGACTCTCCTACGAGCAGTACTTC.

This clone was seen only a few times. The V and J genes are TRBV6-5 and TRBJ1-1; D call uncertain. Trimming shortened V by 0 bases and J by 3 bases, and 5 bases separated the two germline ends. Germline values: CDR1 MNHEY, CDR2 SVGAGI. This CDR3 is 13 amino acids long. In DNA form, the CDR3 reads TGTGCCAGCAGTTACTCGGCAGACACTGAAGCTTTCTTT. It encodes CASSYSADTEAFF.

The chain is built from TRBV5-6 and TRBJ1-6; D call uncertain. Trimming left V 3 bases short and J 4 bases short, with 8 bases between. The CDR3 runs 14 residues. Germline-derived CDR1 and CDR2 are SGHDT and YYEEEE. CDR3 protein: CASSSGGYNSPLHF. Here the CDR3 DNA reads TGTGCCAGCAGCTCGGGAGGGTATAATTCACCCCTCCACTTT.